This T cell receptor (beta chain) was sequenced in a study of a mutant IDH1 vaccine in newly diagnosed glioma. Profiling relied on immunoSEQ multiplex PCR, and the TCRdb table lists in-frame clones only, not all of them. The profile covers around 99,000 clones, with around 77% appearing a single time and approximately 7.6% taken by the ten largest. Time point denoted: baseline, week 1 (first vaccination visit). Treatment described: pre-vaccination baseline after standard-of-care therapy. Germline assignment: CDR1 SEHNR and CDR2 FQNEAQ (reference sequence). J lost 9 bases, V lost 4 bases, and 6 bases had no gene match. The CDR3 has 14 residues.

This TCR derives from a man aged 35 to 55 with glioma. The sample in question was PBMCs, obtained from a glioma patient treated with radiotherapy, temozolomide or both. The chain recombines TRBV7-9 with TRBJ2-1; 10 bases line up with TRBD1. This CDR3 is CASSYTTGGSEQFF. The CDR3 DNA reads TGTGCCAGCAGCTACACGACAGGGGGCAGTGAGCAGTTCTTC.